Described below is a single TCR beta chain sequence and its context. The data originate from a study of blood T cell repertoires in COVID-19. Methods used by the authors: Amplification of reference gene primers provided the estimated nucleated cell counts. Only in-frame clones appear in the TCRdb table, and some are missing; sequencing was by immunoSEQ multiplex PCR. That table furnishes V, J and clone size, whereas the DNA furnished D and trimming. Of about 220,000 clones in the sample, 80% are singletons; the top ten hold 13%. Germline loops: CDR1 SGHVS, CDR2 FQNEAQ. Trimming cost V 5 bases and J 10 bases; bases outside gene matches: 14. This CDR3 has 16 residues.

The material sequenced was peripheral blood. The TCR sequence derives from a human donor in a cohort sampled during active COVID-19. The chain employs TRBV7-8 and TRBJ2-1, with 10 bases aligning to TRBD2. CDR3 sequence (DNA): TGTGCCAGCAGCCCCTATGGTCTAGCGGGAGCCACGGAGCAGTTCTTC. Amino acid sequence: CASSPYGLAGATEQFF.